These T cell receptor beta chains were read from a single sample in a study of regulatory T cells in long-lasting Graves disease. TCRdb independently ran MiXCR on the multiplex PCR reads; one entry per CDR3 protein. The repertoire includes approximately 210,000 distinct CDR3 sequences, 18% of them detected once, and approximately 24% sits in the top ten. The starting material was peripheral blood mononuclear cells (PBMCs), obtained at new diagnosis, from a patient treated with antithyroid drugs. Every receptor here comes from a female donor with Graves disease. Both conserved end residues are part of each CDR3. The order of the fields is D gene, J gene, clone size, V gene, CDR3 DNA, CDR3 protein. D genes are given only for firm matches. Clone size, where shown, is once, few, many, or a class for clones that have expanded.

>TRBD2|TRBJ2-1|few|TRBV20-1
TGCAGTGCTAGACCTTCAGCGGGAGGGCCAGATAATGAGCAGTTCTTC
CSARPSAGGPDNEQFF
>TRBD1|TRBJ1-2|many|TRBV29-1
TGCAGCGCTCTGACAGGGGTCGGTTATGGCTACACCTTC
CSALTGVGYGYTF
>.|TRBJ1-3|few|TRBV7-2
TGTGCCAGCAGCCCTCGGCCGGAGGGAAACACCATATATTTT
CASSPRPEGNTIYF
>.|TRBJ1-2|many|TRBV29-1
TGCAGCGTATCAACAGATTCCTATGGCTACACCTTC
CSVSTDSYGYTF
>.|TRBJ1-1|many|TRBV28
TGTGCCAGCAGACGAGACACAGGGTCCTCTCAAGCTTTCTTT
CASRRDTGSSQAFF
>.|TRBJ2-1|many|TRBV6-2/TRBV6-3
TGTGCCAGCAGTAAGGGACTCCTCTCCTACAATGAGCAGTTCTTC
CASSKGLLSYNEQFF
>.|TRBJ2-5|many|TRBV29-1
TGCAGCGCCAAGGGGGGTTGGGAGACCCAGTACTTC
CSAKGGWETQYF
>.|TRBJ1-2|many|TRBV10-3
TGTGCCATCAGTGAGTTTGATGGCTACACCTTC
CAISEFDGYTF
>.|TRBJ1-2|many|TRBV28
TGTGCCAGCAGTTCCACCTCCCGGACAGCAAGCTATGGCTACACCTTC
CASSSTSRTASYGYTF
>.|TRBJ1-1|many|TRBV5-8
TGTGCCAGCAGCTTGGCCGCCTACTCTGAAGCTTTCTTT
CASSLAAYSEAFF
>TRBD1|TRBJ2-2|many|TRBV10-3
TGTGCCATCCAGGACAGGGGGCGGATCGGGGAGCTGTTTTTT
CAIQDRGRIGELFF
>.|TRBJ2-5|.|TRBV11-2
TGTGCCAGCAGCTTAGTCTGGAATCAAGAGACCCAGTACTTC
CASSLVWNQETQYF
>.|TRBJ1-1|many|TRBV20-1
TGCAGTGCTAGGGTTTCGGGTCTAGGCACTGAAGCTTTCTTT
CSARVSGLGTEAFF
>.|TRBJ1-2|many|TRBV28
TGTGCCGTAGCGCGGGACTATGGCTACACCTTC
CAVARDYGYTF
>.|TRBJ1-2|.|TRBV11-2
TGTGCCAGCAGTTTTAAGCCGAGGGATAACTATGGCTACACCTTC
CASSFKPRDNYGYTF
>TRBD2|TRBJ2-5|many|TRBV10-3
TGTGCCATCAGGGGGACTAGCGGGAGTGGCGGGGAGACCCAGTACTTC
CAIRGTSGSGGETQYF
>TRBD2|TRBJ2-5|many|TRBV10-3
TGTGCCATCACAGATGGGATAGCGGGAGGGGAGACCCAGTACTTC
CAITDGIAGGETQYF
>TRBD1|TRBJ1-2|.|TRBV2
TGTGCCAGCAGTCCCAGCGCAGGGGGCTATGGGGGCTACACCTTC
CASSPSAGGYGGYTF
>.|TRBJ1-1|.|TRBV29-1
TGCAGCACCATGAAGGGAGGATTGACTGAAGCTTTCTTT
CSTMKGGLTEAFF
>.|TRBJ2-7|many|TRBV28
TGTGCCAGCAGTCCCAGGACAGTGGACATCTACGAGCAGTACTTC
CASSPRTVDIYEQYF
>.|TRBJ2-3|many|TRBV27
TGTGCCAGCAGTTTAATGGGCACAGATACGCAGTATTTT
CASSLMGTDTQYF